This T cell receptor (beta chain) stems from a study of T cell responses to AZD1222 COVID-19 vaccine (dated by TCRdb to the early 2020s). About the full investigation: AZD1222 recipients given second doses at about 4 weeks or at about 12 weeks were pooled, since spike-specific TCR depth and breadth were not found to differ between the two schedules. TCR sequencing covered over 230 trial participants: nearly 210 given two doses of AZD1222 and approximately 25 given two doses of MenACWY control vaccine. Trial participants were enrolled into age subgroups of 18-55, 56-69 and 70-plus years, which contained around 150, 28 and 57 TCR-sequenced participants, respectively.

The CDR3 regions of human TCRbeta chains were analyzed by immunosequencing. The paper's processing steps were these. TCRs in the repertoires were compared against a reference library of SARS-CoV-2-specific TCRs that had been generated with the MIRA antigen-specificity platform. Breadth meant the fraction of unique TCRs that were SARS-CoV-2-associated, whereas depth meant the fraction of total T cells that were SARS-CoV-2-associated. Each spike-specific TCR was assigned to its reactive spike region and to a CD4 or CD8 class using the MIRA data. Log10-transformed breadth and depth values were compared by one-way ANOVA with Sidak's multiple comparisons tests. TCRdb provides this immuneACCESS table in a form limited to in-frame rearrangements. Some clones are lacking; in checked studies, under half of them reflect an unresolved V gene, and why the rest are absent is not known. V, J and clone size derive from that table, while D and trimming were established from the DNA sequence. The sample yields 130,000 or so clones; roughly 90% were counted once. The biggest ten clones account for about 3% of the sample.

The time point label here, explained by the study, means: baseline before first vaccination. The vaccinee samples were drawn from two UK trials, COV001 and COV002, one of which was a single-blind randomized controlled phase 2/3 trial testing AZD1222 (ChAdOx1 nCoV-19) in healthy adults. For TCRbeta chain sequencing, PBMC samples were collected from trial participants at day 0 and at day 28 after the second dose. The CDR3 sequence holds 20 residues, the cysteine and phenylalanine included. Kept here is only the CDR3 DNA, which spans 60 bases and is read in frame from base 1. V has 4 bases trimmed and J has 5 bases trimmed; junction bases matching no gene number 20. The CDR1 and CDR2 encoded by the germline V gene are MDHEN and SYDVKM. To note about this clone: Its antigen has not been determined. The input lacks base qualities; no much larger clone sits a single base away.

Beyond this particular receptor, the publication reports: Because no day 14 peak-response samples were available, repertoires were characterized only after the peak T cell response. The 56-69-year group was small, and its depth increase did not reach significance, likely because of low power. The vaccine-associated CD4 TCRs covered the entire spike protein, and the dominant responses fell in regions 160-218 and 743-854. Reportedly, almost half of the unique spike-specific TCRs recognized epitopes lying outside the regions that are mutated in the B.1.351 and B.1.1.7 variants. Spike-specific TCR breadth and depth rose significantly after two AZD1222 doses compared with day 0 and with MenACWY recipients. Most participants were white British and females outnumbered males, and the authors suggested that clonal diversity may have been underestimated. Conclusions about previously exposed vaccinees are limited because only 6 or 7 AZD1222 recipients were SARS-CoV-2 seropositive at baseline.

This chain joins TRBV28 to TRBJ1-6, with TRBD1 matching 7 junction bases. This TCR was recovered from an adult in good health. Sequences were derived from peripheral blood, sampled on day 0 of AZD1222 vaccination. CDR3 sequence: CASSSYWPSDREVHNSPLHF. In nucleotides, the sequence is TGTGCCAGCAGTTCATATTGGCCCTCTGACAGGGAGGTACATAATTCACCCCTCCACTTT.